Detailed here is one T cell receptor (beta chain). Its antigen is not known. The data derive from a study of siplizumab effects on memory and regulatory T cells. Points from the study as a whole: Proliferating Tregs taken from siplizumab cultures were not shown to have a confirmed suppressive function.

Germline trimming cut 7 bases from V and 5 bases from J; bases unmatched to any gene: 7. Germline lookup yields CDR1 SNHLY and CDR2 FYNNEI. This CDR3 has 14 amino acids. Assay: immunoSEQ multiplex PCR; the TCRdb copy retains only in-frame clones and omits some. The sample records roughly 120,000 clones, about 90% being singletons. The sequencing sample was made of Tregs sorted from blood. This sequence originates from a human donor in good health. The V and J genes are TRBV2 and TRBJ2-2, with 7 bases matching TRBD1. CDR3 DNA: TGTGCCAGCAATTTACAGGGGAGAACCGGGGAGCTGTTTTTT. As protein: CASNLQGRTGELFF.